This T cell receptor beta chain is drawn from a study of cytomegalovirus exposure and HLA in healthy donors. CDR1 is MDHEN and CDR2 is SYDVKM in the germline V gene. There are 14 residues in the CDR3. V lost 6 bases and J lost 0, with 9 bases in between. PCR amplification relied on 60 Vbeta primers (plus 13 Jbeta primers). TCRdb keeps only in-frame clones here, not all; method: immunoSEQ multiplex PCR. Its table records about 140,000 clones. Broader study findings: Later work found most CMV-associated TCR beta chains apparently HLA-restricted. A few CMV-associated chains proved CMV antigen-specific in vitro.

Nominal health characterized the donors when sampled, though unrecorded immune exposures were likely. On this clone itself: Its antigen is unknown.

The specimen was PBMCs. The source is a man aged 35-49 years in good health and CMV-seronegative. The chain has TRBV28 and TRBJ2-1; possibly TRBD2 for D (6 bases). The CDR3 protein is CASSLGGSYNEQFF. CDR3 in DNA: TGTGCCAGCAGCCTGGGGGGCTCCTACAATGAGCAGTTCTTC.